This T cell receptor beta chain was sequenced during a study of blood T cell repertoires in COVID-19. Study-wide background: PBMCs, B-cell-depleted T cells, or T cells were the source of the cDNA or gDNA that made up the material.

CDR1 and CDR2 from the germline V gene are GTSNPN and SVGIG (reference sequence). This CDR3 is built from 12 residues. V lost 0 bases, J lost 7 bases, and 9 bases lay in between. Original data processing: Reference gene primers were amplified, and this amplification served to estimate nucleated cell counts. Assay used: immunoSEQ multiplex PCR; TCRdb lists only in-frame clones, some missing. V, J and clone size are those of that table, while D and trimming were read from the DNA. The data contain 250,000 to 350,000 clones, roughly 90% of them seen just once; the ten biggest clones take up 0.7% to 0.9%.

The sample consisted of peripheral blood. The chain recombines TRBV30 with TRBJ2-5, with a weak D call TRBD1 (5 bases). This clonotype originated in a man aged 25 to 45 with acute or convalescent COVID-19. CDR3 sequence (DNA): TGTGCCTGGAGTGTACAGGCCGGGACCCAGTACTTC. Translation: CAWSVQAGTQYF.